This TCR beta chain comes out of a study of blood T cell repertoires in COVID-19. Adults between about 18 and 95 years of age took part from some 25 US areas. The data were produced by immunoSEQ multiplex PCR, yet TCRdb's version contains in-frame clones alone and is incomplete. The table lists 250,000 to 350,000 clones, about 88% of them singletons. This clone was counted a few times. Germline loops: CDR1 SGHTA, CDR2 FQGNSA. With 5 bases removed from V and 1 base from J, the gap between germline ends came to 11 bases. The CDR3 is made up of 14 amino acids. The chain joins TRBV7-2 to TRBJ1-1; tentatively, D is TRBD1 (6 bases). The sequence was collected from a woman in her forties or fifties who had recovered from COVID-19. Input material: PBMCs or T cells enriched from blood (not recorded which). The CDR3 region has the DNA TGTGCCAGCAGCCCAGGACAGTGGAACACTGAAGCTTTCTTT. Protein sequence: CASSPGQWNTEAFF.